The sequence of this T cell receptor (beta chain) was determined in a study of OX40 agonist ivuxolimab in advanced cancers. Overall study context: The dose of intravenous ivuxolimab that patients received every 2 weeks ranged from 0.01 to 10 mg/kg.

Here immunoSEQ multiplex PCR was the method, and the copy in TCRdb shows in-frame clones only, minus some. The data contain 20,000 to 25,000 clones, around nine tenths of them singletons. This clone has more than one count but fewer than ten. Germline V gene lookup returns CDR1 SGHNT and CDR2 YYREEE (reference sequence). V lost 1 base to trimming and J lost 0 bases, with 7 bases between them. The CDR3 spans 14 residues. This sequence was found in an adult with an advanced solid tumor such as melanoma, head and neck, liver or kidney cancer. The sequencing here drew on CD4+ or CD8+ T cells sorted from blood, taken in a trial of the OX40 agonist ivuxolimab. This chain uses TRBV5-4 with TRBJ1-1; possible D gene TRBD1, 6 bases. The CDR3 DNA reads as TGTGCCAGCAGCTTGACAGGGATGAACACTGAAGCTTTCTTT. It encodes CASSLTGMNTEAFF.